These 27 T cell receptor beta chains were sequenced from one sample in a study of cytomegalovirus exposure and HLA in healthy donors. The PCR contained 60 Vbeta and 13 Jbeta primers. The table came from immunoSEQ multiplex PCR; TCRdb's copy has only in-frame clones and leaves some out. The sample consists of tens of thousands of clones, just under 80% of them appearing once. Sequencing was carried out using PBMCs. The receptors were sampled from a male donor in good health and CMV-seropositive.

This chain connects TRBV7-9 to TRBJ1-5, with 7 bases fitting TRBD1. The ends lost 5 bases at V and 2 bases at J; junction bases unmatched: 3. The CDR3 extends over 14 amino acids. Germline assignment: CDR1 SEHNR and CDR2 FQNEAQ (reference sequence). CDR3 loop: CASSIGTGNQPQHF. CDR3 in DNA: TGTGCCAGCAGCATCGGGACAGGCAATCAGCCCCAGCATTTT. Full variable domain (outside the CDR3, taken from reference TRBV7-9 and TRBJ1-5): DTGVSQNPRHKITKRGQNVTFRCDPISEHNRLYWYRQTLGQGPEFLTYFQNEAQLEKSRLLSDRFSAERPKGSFSTLEIQRTEQGDSAMYLCASSIGTGNQPQHFGDGTRLSIL.

The chain combines TRBV28 with TRBJ1-2; TRBD1 might be the D (5 bases). The CDR3 is made up of 11 amino acids. Germline CDR1 is MDHEN and CDR2 is SYDVKM. Trimming took off 10 bases at V and 5 bases at J, with 11 bases between the two ends. The CDR3 loop reads CATWEGYGYTF. The CDR3 nucleotides read TGTGCCACATGGGAGGGGTATGGCTACACCTTC.

The V call is TRBV18, the J call TRBJ2-2; 7 positions match TRBD1. The ends lost 8 bases at V and 3 bases at J; junction bases unmatched: 6. The CDR3 consists of 14 residues. Germline lookup yields CDR1 KGHSH and CDR2 LQKENI. CDR3 DNA: TGTGCCAGCCCCAGACAGGGAGACACCGGGGAGCTGTTTTTT. Protein product: CASPRQGDTGELFF.

The chain recombines TRBV2 with TRBJ2-7; unclear D gene. This CDR3 has 14 residues. With 2 bases removed from V and 2 bases from J, the gap between germline ends came to 10 bases. Germline lookup yields CDR1 SNHLY and CDR2 FYNNEI. The CDR3 region is CASSEYAGTYEQYF. The CDR3 DNA follows: TGTGCCAGCAGTGAATACGCAGGAACCTACGAGCAGTACTTC. Full variable domain (rest looked up from reference TRBV2 and TRBJ2-7): EPEVTQTPSHQVTQMGQEVILRCVPISNHLYFYWYRQILGQKVEFLVSFYNNEISEKSEIFDDQFSVERPDGSNFTLKIRSTKLEDSAMYFCASSEYAGTYEQYFGPGTRLTVT.

The chain links TRBV28 to TRBJ2-3, with 7 bases lining up with TRBD1. V shed 6 bases and J 6 bases; nucleotides not matched to a gene: 12. CDR3 length equals 15 residues. Germline values: CDR1 MDHEN, CDR2 SYDVKM. CDR3 sequence: CASRQIDRARDTQYF. The CDR3 bases are TGTGCCAGCAGGCAAATCGACAGGGCCCGGGATACGCAGTATTTT.

This rearrangement joins TRBV9 to TRBJ2-1; the D is unclear. V gave up 1 base and J gave up 3 bases, with 11 bases separating them. Germline V lookup: CDR1 SGDLS, CDR2 YYNGEE. There are 15 residues in the CDR3. The CDR3 loop reads CASSVLGGIYNEQFF. CDR3 nucleotide sequence: TGTGCCAGCAGCGTACTAGGCGGAATCTACAATGAGCAGTTCTTC.

This chain joins TRBV28 and TRBJ1-5; D is perhaps TRBD1 (5 bases). The CDR3 loop spans 16 amino acids. The germline V gene has CDR1 MDHEN and CDR2 SYDVKM. V was pared by 4 bases and J by 0 bases, with 13 bases between. CDR3 sequence (DNA): TGTGCCAGCAGTTCAGAGACAGTTTATAGCAATCAGCCCCAGCATTTT. It yields the protein CASSSETVYSNQPQHF.

This clone has only a few counts. The chain uses TRBV27 and TRBJ2-5, with D maybe TRBD1 (6 bases). The DNA end favors TRBJ2-7, so the J call may be wrong. The germline CDR1 and CDR2 sequences are MNHEY and SMNVEV (reference sequence). This CDR3 is 14 amino acids long. The CDR3 here is CASSDHRATYEQYF. CDR3 coding DNA: TGTGCCAGCAGTGACCACAGGGCCACCTACGAGCAGTACTTC.

The V and J genes are TRBV7-3 and TRBJ2-7; 9 positions match TRBD2. This CDR3 has 14 amino acids. The J segment lost 4 bases and the V segment lost 1 base, leaving 2 bases of the junction unmatched. The germline V gene encodes CDR1 SGHTA and CDR2 FQGTGA. The CDR3: CASSLNSGGYEQYF. CDR3 nucleotide sequence: TGTGCCAGCAGCTTAAATAGCGGGGGTTACGAGCAGTACTTC. Variable domain in full (rest from reference TRBV7-3 and TRBJ2-7): GAGVSQTPSNKVTEKGKYVELRCDPISGHTALYWYRQSLGQGPEFLIYFQGTGAADDSGLPNDRFFAVRPEGSVSTLKIQRTERGDSAVYLCASSLNSGGYEQYFGPGTRLTVT.

This clone was seen only a few times. The V gene is TRBV2, the J gene TRBJ1-5; TRBD1 aligns across 7 bases. Germline-derived CDR1 and CDR2 are SNHLY and FYNNEI. The V gene end was trimmed by 3 bases and the J gene end by 4 bases; junction bases not matched to a gene: 3. The CDR3 consists of 14 residues. The CDR3 loop is CASSDPRGNQPQHF. The CDR3 region has the DNA TGTGCCAGCAGTGACCCCAGGGGGAATCAGCCCCAGCATTTT.

The chain couples TRBV28 to TRBJ2-7, with 8 bases identical to TRBD1. CDR1 is MDHEN and CDR2 is SYDVKM in the germline V gene. V was pared by 5 bases and J by 4 bases, with 4 bases of the junction left unmatched. This CDR3 contains 13 residues. This CDR3 reads CASSAGQGYEQYF. Written as DNA, the CDR3 is TGTGCCAGCAGTGCAGGACAGGGTTACGAGCAGTACTTC.

The rearrangement joins TRBV19 to TRBJ2-1, with D maybe TRBD2 (6 bases). Per the germline V gene, CDR1 is LNHDA and CDR2 is SQIVND (reference sequence). The CDR3 contains 15 residues. Trimming took off 6 bases at V and 0 bases at J, with 12 bases between the two ends. CDR3 in amino acids: CASRPRGSSYNEQFF. CDR3 DNA sequence: TGTGCCAGTAGGCCGCGGGGCAGCTCCTACAATGAGCAGTTCTTC.

The chain has TRBV28 and TRBJ2-1; D is possibly TRBD2 (6 bases). The CDR3 contains 15 residues. Germline V gene sequence: CDR1 MDHEN, CDR2 SYDVKM. Trimming removed 5 bases at V and 5 bases at J, with 16 bases between. The CDR3 DNA follows: TGTGCCAGCAGTATCCGTTGGACTAAGAACAATGAGCAGTTCTTC. Its protein product is CASSIRWTKNNEQFF. Combining the CDR3 with reference TRBV28 and TRBJ2-1 gives the whole variable domain DVKVTQSSRYLVKRTGEKVFLECVQDMDHENMFWYRQDPGLGLRLIYFSYDVKMKEKGDIPEGYSVSREKKERFSLILESASTNQTSMYLCASSIRWTKNNEQFFGPGTRLTVL.

Here the CDR3 reads CASSVNIETNEKLFF. The CDR3 DNA sequence: TGTGCCAGCAGCGTAAACATTGAAACTAATGAAAAACTGTTTTTT. The rearrangement uses TRBV9 and TRBJ1-4; D not resolved. V dropped 1 base and J dropped 1 base, with 8 bases sitting between them. Germline values: CDR1 SGDLS, CDR2 YYNGEE. CDR3 length equals 15 residues.

The chain joins TRBV7-8 to TRBJ1-5; TRBD1 matches at 12 bases. The CDR3 covers 15 residues. V shed 5 bases, J shed 6 bases, and the junction held 5 bases outside the gene matches. CDR1 is SGHVS, CDR2 FQNEAQ, per germline. DNA for the CDR3: TGTGCCAGCAGCCCGGGACAGGGGGCGATTCAGCCCCAGCATTTT. The encoded protein is CASSPGQGAIQPQHF.

The V and J genes are TRBV4-1 and TRBJ2-1; TRBD1 might be the D (6 bases). Trimming took off 5 bases at V and 1 base at J, with 15 bases between the two ends. CDR3 length: 16 residues. Germline V gives CDR1 MGHRA, CDR2 YSYEKL. This chain's CDR3 is CASSKNRDGSYNEQFF. The CDR3 DNA reads TGCGCCAGCAGCAAAAACAGGGACGGGTCCTACAATGAGCAGTTCTTC.

The chain combines TRBV13 with TRBJ2-1; D possibly corresponds to TRBD2 (6 bases). Germline V gene lookup returns CDR1 PRHDT and CDR2 FYEKMQ (reference sequence). The CDR3 is 17 amino acids. V lost 5 bases and J 7 bases, leaving 24 bases between the germline ends. DNA for the CDR3: TGTGCCAGCAGCCTCCCGTATTGGGGGGAGAAGGGGAATGAGCAGTTCTTC. Its translation is CASSLPYWGEKGNEQFF.

The chain carries TRBV10-3 and TRBJ2-6, with a possible D match to TRBD1 (6 bases). V was trimmed by 0 bases and J by 4 bases, leaving 10 bases between them. The CDR3 is 16 residues long. CDR1 is ENHRY and CDR2 is SYGVKD in the germline V gene. DNA of the CDR3: TGTGCCATCAGTGAGTCGGGGGCCTTGGGGGCCAACGTCCTGACTTTC. It codes for CAISESGALGANVLTF.

This clone was seen once. The chain recombines TRBV15 with TRBJ2-7; weak D call: TRBD2 (6 bases). V lost 3 bases and J 4 bases, leaving 19 bases between the germline ends. The CDR3 consists of 16 residues. CDR1 and CDR2 from the germline V gene are LNHNV and YYDKDF (reference sequence). CDR3 sequence reads: CATSSLAWGEPYEQYF. Written as DNA, the CDR3 is TGTGCCACCAGCAGCCTCGCGTGGGGGGAGCCGTACGAGCAGTACTTC. The full variable domain, in which reference TRBV15 and TRBJ2-7 provide the parts outside the CDR3, is DAMVIQNPRYQVTQFGKPVTLSCSQTLNHNVMYWYQQKSSQAPKLLFHYYDKDFNNEADTPDNFQSRRPNTSFCFLDIRSPGLGDTAMYLCATSSLAWGEPYEQYFGPGTRLTVT.

This chain joins TRBV5-1 and TRBJ2-5, with 12 bases matching TRBD2. Germline V gene sequence: CDR1 SGHRS, CDR2 YFSETQ. The CDR3 has 16 amino acids. V shed 0 bases and J 5 bases; nucleotides not matched to a gene: 5. CDR3 residues: CASSLARLAGVETQYF. The CDR3 nucleotides read TGCGCCAGCAGCTTGGCAAGACTAGCGGGAGTGGAGACCCAGTACTTC.

V and J are TRBV2 and TRBJ2-2, with 8 bases aligning to TRBD1. The CDR3 has 14 residues. V gave up 6 bases and J gave up 1 base; unmatched junction bases: 1. Germline V gene data show CDR1 as SNHLY and CDR2 as FYNNEI. The CDR3 bases are TGTGCCAGCAGGGACAGGGTGAACACCGGGGAGCTGTTTTTT. Amino acids: CASRDRVNTGELFF.

The rearrangement links TRBV14 to TRBJ1-1, with D unresolved. The CDR3 is 12 amino acids. The germline V gene encodes CDR1 SGHDN and CDR2 FVKESK. V lost 1 base, J lost 5 bases, and 5 bases lay in between. The CDR3 DNA reads TGTGCCAGCAGCCAAGCCGGGACTGAAGCTTTCTTT. As protein: CASSQAGTEAFF.

In regard to this clone: The germline gene is not matched at one end of the junction; a read error may be the cause. The V call is TRBV30, the J call TRBJ1-1; TRBD1 aligns across 9 bases. The CDR3 is made up of 11 amino acids. CDR1 GTSNPN and CDR2 SVGIG come from the germline V gene (reference sequence). CDR3 amino acids: CAWSPGQGRLF. CDR3 sequence (DNA): TGTGCCTGGAGTCCTGGACAGGGGAGGCTCTTT.

This chain links TRBV7-2 with TRBJ2-7; 7 bases map to TRBD2. The CDR3 totals 14 residues. V shed 1 base and J 5 bases; nucleotides not matched to a gene: 5. Germline V gene data show CDR1 as SGHTA and CDR2 as FQGNSA. Here the CDR3 DNA reads TGTGCCAGCAGCTTAGGCGGGACTACTAACGAGCAGTACTTC. Protein sequence: CASSLGGTTNEQYF.

The V and J genes are TRBV30 and TRBJ1-2; 10 bases line up with TRBD1. The trim removed 0 bases at V and 4 bases at J, leaving 20 bases unmatched. Germline V gene lookup returns CDR1 GTSNPN and CDR2 SVGIG (reference sequence). The CDR3 consists of 20 residues. CDR3 protein: CAWSVRTRGQGGIWAYGYTF. The CDR3, as DNA: TGTGCCTGGAGTGTACGTACCCGCGGACAGGGGGGTATATGGGCCTATGGCTACACCTTC.

This clone was seen just once. This chain uses TRBV2 with TRBJ1-5; TRBD1 agrees at 10 bases. The CDR3 covers 17 residues. V gave up 6 bases and J gave up 0 bases; unmatched junction bases: 8. Per the germline V gene, CDR1 is SNHLY and CDR2 is FYNNEI. CDR3 DNA: TGTGCCAGCAGGCCGACCGGGACAGGGGTTAGCAATCAGCCCCAGCATTTT. Its translation is CASRPTGTGVSNQPQHF. The variable domain in full, completed from reference TRBV2 and TRBJ1-5, reads EPEVTQTPSHQVTQMGQEVILRCVPISNHLYFYWYRQILGQKVEFLVSFYNNEISEKSEIFDDQFSVERPDGSNFTLKIRSTKLEDSAMYFCASRPTGTGVSNQPQHFGDGTRLSIL.

The J gene is TRBJ2-3, the V gene TRBV5-1; the D gene is possibly TRBD2 (6 bases). The V gene lost 3 bases and the J gene lost 1 base, with 9 bases spanning the gap. CDR1 and CDR2 from the germline V gene are SGHRS and YFSETQ. The CDR3 contains 14 residues. The CDR3 nucleotides are TGCGCCAGCAGCTCGGGGGACCGCACAGATACGCAGTATTTT. It specifies CASSSGDRTDTQYF.